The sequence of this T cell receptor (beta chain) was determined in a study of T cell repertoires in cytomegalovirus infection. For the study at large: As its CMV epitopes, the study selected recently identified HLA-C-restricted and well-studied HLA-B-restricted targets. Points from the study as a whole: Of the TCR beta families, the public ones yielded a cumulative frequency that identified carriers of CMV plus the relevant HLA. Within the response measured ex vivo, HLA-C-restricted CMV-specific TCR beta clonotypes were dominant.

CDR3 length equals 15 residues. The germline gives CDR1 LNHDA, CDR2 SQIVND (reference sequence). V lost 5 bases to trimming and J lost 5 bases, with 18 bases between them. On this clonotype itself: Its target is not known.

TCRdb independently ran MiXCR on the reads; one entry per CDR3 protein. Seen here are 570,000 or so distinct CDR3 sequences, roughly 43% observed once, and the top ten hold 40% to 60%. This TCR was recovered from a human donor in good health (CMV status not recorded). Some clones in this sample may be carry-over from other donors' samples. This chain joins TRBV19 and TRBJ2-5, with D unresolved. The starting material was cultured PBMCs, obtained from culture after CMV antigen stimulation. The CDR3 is CASSFDGTRWETQYF. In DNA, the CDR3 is TGTGCCAGTAGTTTCGACGGTACACGGTGGGAGACCCAGTACTTC.